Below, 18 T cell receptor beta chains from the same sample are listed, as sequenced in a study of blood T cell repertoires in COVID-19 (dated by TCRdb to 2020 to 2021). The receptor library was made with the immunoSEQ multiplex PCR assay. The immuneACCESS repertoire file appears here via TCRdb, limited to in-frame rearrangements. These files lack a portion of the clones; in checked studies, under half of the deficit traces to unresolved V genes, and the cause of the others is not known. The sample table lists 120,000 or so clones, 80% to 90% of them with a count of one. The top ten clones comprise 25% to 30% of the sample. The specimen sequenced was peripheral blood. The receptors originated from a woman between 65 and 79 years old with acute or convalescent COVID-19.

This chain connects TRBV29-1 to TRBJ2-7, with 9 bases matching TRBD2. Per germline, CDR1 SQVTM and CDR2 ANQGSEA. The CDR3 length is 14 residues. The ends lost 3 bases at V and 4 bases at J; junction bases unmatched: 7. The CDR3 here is CSVESLAGSYEQYF. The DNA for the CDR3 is TGCAGCGTTGAGTCCCTAGCGGGGTCGTACGAGCAGTACTTC.

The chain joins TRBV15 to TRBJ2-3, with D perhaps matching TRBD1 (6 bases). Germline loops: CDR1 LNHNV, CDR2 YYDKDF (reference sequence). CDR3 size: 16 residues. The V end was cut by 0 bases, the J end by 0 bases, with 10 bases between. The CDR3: CATSRDRDTSTDTQYF. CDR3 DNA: TGTGCCACCAGCAGAGACCGGGACACGAGCACAGATACGCAGTATTTT. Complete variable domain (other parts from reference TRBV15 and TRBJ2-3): DAMVIQNPRYQVTQFGKPVTLSCSQTLNHNVMYWYQQKSSQAPKLLFHYYDKDFNNEADTPDNFQSRRPNTSFCFLDIRSPGLGDTAMYLCATSRDRDTSTDTQYFGPGTRLTVL.

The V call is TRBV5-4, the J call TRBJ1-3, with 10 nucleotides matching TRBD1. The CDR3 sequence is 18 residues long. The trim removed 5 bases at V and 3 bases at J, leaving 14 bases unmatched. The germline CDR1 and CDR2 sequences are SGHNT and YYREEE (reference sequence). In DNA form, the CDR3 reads TGTGCCAGCAGTTCAAGGTCCGGGACAGGGGAAGGTGGAAACACCATATATTTT. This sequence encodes CASSSRSGTGEGGNTIYF.

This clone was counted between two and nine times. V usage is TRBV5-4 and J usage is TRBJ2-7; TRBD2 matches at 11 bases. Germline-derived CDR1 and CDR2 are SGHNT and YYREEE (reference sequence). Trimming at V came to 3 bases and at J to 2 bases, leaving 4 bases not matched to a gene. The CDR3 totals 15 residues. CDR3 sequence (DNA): TGTGCCAGCAGCTCCAGACTAGCGGGACCCTACGAGCAGTACTTC. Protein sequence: CASSSRLAGPYEQYF.

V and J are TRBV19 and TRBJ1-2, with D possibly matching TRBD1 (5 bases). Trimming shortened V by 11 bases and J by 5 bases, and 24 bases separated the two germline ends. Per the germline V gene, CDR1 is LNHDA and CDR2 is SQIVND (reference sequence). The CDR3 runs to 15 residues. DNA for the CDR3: TGTGCCTCTCTCCCAGGGCCAGGGACTCGGTATGGCTACACCTTC. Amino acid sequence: CASLPGPGTRYGYTF.

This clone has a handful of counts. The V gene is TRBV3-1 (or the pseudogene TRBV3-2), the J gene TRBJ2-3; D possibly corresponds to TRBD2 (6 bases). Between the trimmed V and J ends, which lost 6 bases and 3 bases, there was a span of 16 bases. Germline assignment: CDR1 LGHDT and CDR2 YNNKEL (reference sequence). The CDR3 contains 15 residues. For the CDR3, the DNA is TGTGCCAGCAGAGTGGGCGGGAAGGGTACAGATACGCAGTATTTT. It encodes CASRVGGKGTDTQYF.

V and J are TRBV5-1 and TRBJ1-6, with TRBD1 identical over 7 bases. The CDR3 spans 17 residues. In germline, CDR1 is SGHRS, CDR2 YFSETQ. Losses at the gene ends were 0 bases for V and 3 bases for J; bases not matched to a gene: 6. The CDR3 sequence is CASSLATGRNYNSPLHF. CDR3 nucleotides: TGCGCCAGCAGCTTGGCGACAGGGAGAAACTATAATTCACCCCTCCACTTT.

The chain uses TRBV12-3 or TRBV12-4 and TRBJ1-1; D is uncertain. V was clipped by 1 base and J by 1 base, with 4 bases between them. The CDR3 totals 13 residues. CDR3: CASSLVRNTEAFF. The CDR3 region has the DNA TGTGCCAGCAGTTTAGTGAGGAACACTGAAGCTTTCTTT.

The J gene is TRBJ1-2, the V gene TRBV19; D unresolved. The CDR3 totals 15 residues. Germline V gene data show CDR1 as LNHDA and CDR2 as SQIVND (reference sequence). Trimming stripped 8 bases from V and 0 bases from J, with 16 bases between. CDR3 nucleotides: TGTGCCAGTGCCTCGGCGGCGGAGTCTAACTATGGCTACACCTTC. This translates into CASASAAESNYGYTF.

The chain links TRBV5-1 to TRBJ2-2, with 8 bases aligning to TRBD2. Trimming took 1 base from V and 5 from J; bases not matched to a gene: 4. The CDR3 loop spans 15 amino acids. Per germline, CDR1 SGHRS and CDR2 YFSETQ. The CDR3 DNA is TGCGCCAGCAGCTTGCCGGGGGGGCCGACCGGGGAGCTGTTTTTT. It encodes CASSLPGGPTGELFF.

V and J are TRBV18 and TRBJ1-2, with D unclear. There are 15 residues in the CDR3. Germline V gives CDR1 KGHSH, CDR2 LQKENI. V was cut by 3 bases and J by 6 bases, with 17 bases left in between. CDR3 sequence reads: CASSPNPGYNDGYTF. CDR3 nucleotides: TGTGCCAGCTCACCTAACCCGGGGTATAATGATGGCTACACCTTC.

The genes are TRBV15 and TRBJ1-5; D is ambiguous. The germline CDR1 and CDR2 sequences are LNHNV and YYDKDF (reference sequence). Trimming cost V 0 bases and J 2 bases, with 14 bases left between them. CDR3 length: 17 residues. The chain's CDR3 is CATSRDWAGRGNQPQHF. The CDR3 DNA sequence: TGTGCCACCAGCAGAGATTGGGCGGGAAGGGGCAATCAGCCCCAGCATTTT.

The CDR3 region has the DNA TGTGCCAGCAGCCAAGACGGACAGGGTTATCAGCCCCAGCATTTT. Translation: CASSQDGQGYQPQHF. This chain connects TRBV3-1 (or the pseudogene TRBV3-2) to TRBJ1-5, with TRBD1 matching 8 bases. Germline loops: CDR1 LGHDT, CDR2 YNNKEL (reference sequence). This CDR3 has 15 amino acids. V was pared by 0 bases and J by 5 bases, with 3 bases of the junction left unmatched.

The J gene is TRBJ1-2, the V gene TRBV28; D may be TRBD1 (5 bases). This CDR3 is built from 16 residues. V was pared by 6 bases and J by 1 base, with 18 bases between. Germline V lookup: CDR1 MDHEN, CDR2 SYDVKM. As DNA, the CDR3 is TGTGCCAGCAGATCGGGTGGGGCAGCTAGTAACTATGGCTACACCTTC. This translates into CASRSGGAASNYGYTF.

CDR3 nucleotide sequence: TGTGCCAGCAGCCCCAACAGTTATGGCTACACCTTC. Its protein product is CASSPNSYGYTF. This chain joins TRBV6-2 or TRBV6-3 and TRBJ1-2, with unresolved D. This CDR3 spans 12 amino acids. Trimming took 6 bases from V and 5 from J, leaving 10 bases between them. Per germline, CDR1 MNHEY and CDR2 SVGEGT.

The CDR3 DNA reads TGCAGCGGGACAGGGGTCGATAGCTATGGCTACACCTTC. It encodes CSGTGVDSYGYTF. V usage is TRBV29-1 and J usage is TRBJ1-2; TRBD1 matches at 9 bases. The CDR3 has 13 residues. V shed 7 bases and J 4 bases; nucleotides not matched to a gene: 7. From germline, CDR1 is SQVTM and CDR2 ANQGSEA.

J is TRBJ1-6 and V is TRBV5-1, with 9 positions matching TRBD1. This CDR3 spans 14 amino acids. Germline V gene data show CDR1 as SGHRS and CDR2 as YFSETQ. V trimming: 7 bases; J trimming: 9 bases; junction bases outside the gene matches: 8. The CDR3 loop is CASRPDRGSSPLHF. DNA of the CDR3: TGCGCCAGCCGTCCGGACAGGGGTTCTTCACCCCTCCACTTT.

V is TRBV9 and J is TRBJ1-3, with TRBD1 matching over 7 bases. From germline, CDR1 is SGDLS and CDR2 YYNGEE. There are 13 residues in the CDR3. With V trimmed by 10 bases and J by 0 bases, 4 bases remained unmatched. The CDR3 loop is CASTGSSGNTIYF. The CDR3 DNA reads TGTGCCTCGACAGGGAGCTCTGGAAACACCATATATTTT.